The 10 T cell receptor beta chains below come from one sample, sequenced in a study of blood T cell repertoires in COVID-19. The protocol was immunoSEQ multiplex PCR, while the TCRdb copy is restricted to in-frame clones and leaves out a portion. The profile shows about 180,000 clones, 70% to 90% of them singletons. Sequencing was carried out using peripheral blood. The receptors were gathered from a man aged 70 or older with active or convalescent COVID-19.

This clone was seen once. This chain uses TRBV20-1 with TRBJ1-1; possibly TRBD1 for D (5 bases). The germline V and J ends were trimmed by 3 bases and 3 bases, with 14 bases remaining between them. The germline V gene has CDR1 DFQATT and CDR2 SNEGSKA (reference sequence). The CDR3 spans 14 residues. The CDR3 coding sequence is TGCAGTGCTAGTACGGGGCGGGAGTACACTGAAGCTTTCTTT. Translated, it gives CSASTGREYTEAFF.

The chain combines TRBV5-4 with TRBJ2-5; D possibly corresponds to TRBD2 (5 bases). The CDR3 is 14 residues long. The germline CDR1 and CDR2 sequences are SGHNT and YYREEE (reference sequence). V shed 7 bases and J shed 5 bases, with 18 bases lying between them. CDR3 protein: CASGWTSRSETQYF. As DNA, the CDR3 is TGTGCCAGCGGATGGACTTCACGGTCGGAGACCCAGTACTTC.

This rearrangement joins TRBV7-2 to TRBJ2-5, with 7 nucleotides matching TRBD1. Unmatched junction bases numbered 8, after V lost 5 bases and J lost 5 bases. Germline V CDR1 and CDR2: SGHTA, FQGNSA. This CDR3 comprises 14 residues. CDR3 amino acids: CASSPRQGPETQYF. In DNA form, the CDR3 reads TGTGCCAGCAGCCCCCGACAGGGTCCGGAGACCCAGTACTTC.

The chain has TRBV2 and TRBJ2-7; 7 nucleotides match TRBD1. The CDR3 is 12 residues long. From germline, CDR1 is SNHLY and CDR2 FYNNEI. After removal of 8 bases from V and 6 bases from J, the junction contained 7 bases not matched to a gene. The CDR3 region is CASRRTGPEQYF. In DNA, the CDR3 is TGTGCCAGCCGAAGGACAGGTCCCGAGCAGTACTTC.

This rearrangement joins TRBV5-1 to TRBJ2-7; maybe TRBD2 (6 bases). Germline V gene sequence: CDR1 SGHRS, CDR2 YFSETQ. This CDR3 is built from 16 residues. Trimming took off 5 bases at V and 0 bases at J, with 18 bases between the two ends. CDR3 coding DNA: TGCGCCAGCAGTCCGTTCGGGAGTGTTTCCTCCTACGAGCAGTACTTC. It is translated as CASSPFGSVSSYEQYF. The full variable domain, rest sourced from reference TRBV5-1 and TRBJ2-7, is KAGVTQTPRYLIKTRGQQVTLSCSPISGHRSVSWYQQTPGQGLQFLFEYFSETQRNKGNFPGRFSGRQFSNSRSEMNVSTLELGDSALYLCASSPFGSVSSYEQYFGPGTRLTVT.

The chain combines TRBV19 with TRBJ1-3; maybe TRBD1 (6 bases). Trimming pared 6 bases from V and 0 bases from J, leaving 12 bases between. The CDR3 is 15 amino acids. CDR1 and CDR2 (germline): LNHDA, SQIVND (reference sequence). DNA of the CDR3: TGTGCCAGTAGGCTACAGGGCCACTCTGGAAACACCATATATTTT. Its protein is CASRLQGHSGNTIYF.

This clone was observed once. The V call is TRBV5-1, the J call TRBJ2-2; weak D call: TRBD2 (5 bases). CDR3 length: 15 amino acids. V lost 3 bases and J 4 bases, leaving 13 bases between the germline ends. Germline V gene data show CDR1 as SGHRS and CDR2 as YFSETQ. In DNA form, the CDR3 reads TGCGCCAGCAGCTACCAGCGGCAGACCACCGGGGAGCTGTTTTTT. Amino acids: CASSYQRQTTGELFF.

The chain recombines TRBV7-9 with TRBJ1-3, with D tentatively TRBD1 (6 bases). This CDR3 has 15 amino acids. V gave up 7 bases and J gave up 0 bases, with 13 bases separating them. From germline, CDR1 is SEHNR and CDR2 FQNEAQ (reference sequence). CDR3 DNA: TGTGCCAGCACCATACAGGGTGCCTCTGGAAACACCATATATTTT. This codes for CASTIQGASGNTIYF. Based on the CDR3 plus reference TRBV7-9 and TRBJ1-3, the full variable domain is DTGVSQNPRHKITKRGQNVTFRCDPISEHNRLYWYRQTLGQGPEFLTYFQNEAQLEKSRLLSDRFSAERPKGSFSTLEIQRTEQGDSAMYLCASTIQGASGNTIYFGEGSWLTVV.

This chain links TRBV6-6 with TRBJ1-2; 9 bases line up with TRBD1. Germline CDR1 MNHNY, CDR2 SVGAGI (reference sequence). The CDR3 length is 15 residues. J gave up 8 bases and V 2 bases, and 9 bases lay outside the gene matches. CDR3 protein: CASSYTGTGFFGYTF. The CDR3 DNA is TGTGCCAGCAGTTACACCGGGACAGGGTTCTTCGGCTACACCTTC.

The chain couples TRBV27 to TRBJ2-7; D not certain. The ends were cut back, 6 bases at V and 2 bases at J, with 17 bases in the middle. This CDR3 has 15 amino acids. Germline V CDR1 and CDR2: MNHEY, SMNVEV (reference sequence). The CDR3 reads CASRPNKAGPYEQYF. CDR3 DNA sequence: TGTGCCAGCAGACCGAATAAGGCAGGCCCCTACGAGCAGTACTTC.